Below are 23 T cell receptor beta chains sequenced from a single sample in a study of spatial heterogeneity in lung cancer. TCRdb called the 5' RACE reads again in MiXCR, with one record for every CDR3 protein. Found here are about 120,000 distinct CDR3 sequences, over 9% of them singletons; the top ten hold roughly 15%. Described time point: blood at routine non-recurrence follow-up after resection. Frozen PBMC, nontumor lung or tumor provided whole RNA, which was sequenced unsorted. The sequenced sample was PBMCs, obtained at follow-up. These TCRs come from a male donor with early-stage non-small cell lung cancer.

The chain combines TRBV27 with TRBJ1-2; TRBD1 matches 7 bases. This CDR3 contains 18 residues. Losses at the gene ends were 2 bases for V and 0 bases for J; bases not matched to a gene: 12. Germline-derived CDR1 and CDR2 are MNHEY and SMNVEV (reference sequence). The CDR3 coding sequence is TGTGCCAGCAGTTTAACCCGGCGACAGGGAGTAACTAACTATGGCTACACCTTC. Protein sequence: CASSLTRRQGVTNYGYTF.

V is TRBV7-9 and J is TRBJ2-6; D perhaps matches TRBD2 (6 bases). Between the trimmed V and J ends, which lost 2 bases and 0 bases, there was a span of 14 bases. There are 18 residues in the CDR3. Germline values: CDR1 SEHNR, CDR2 FQNEAQ (reference sequence). CDR3 bases: TGTGCCAGCAGCTTACGGAGGGGCCCCAGCTCTGGGGCCAACGTCCTGACTTTC. Its translation is CASSLRRGPSSGANVLTF.

This clonotype was found many times. The genes are TRBV4-1 and TRBJ2-7; no firm D call. V was clipped by 2 bases and J by 6 bases, with 11 bases between them. The germline V gene has CDR1 MGHRA and CDR2 YSYEKL. The CDR3 runs 13 residues. CDR3 amino acids: CASSQRVAAEQYF. For the CDR3, the DNA is TGCGCCAGCAGCCAACGTGTAGCTGCCGAGCAGTACTTC.

The V gene is TRBV14, the J gene TRBJ2-5; perhaps D is TRBD1 or TRBD2 (5 bases each). V was cut by 3 bases and J by 1 base, with 9 bases left in between. The CDR3 spans 14 residues. The germline V gene has CDR1 SGHDN and CDR2 FVKESK. The CDR3 DNA reads as TGTGCCAGCAGCCATTGGGGGACCCAAGAGACCCAGTACTTC. Translated: CASSHWGTQETQYF.

The V gene is TRBV7-9, the J gene TRBJ2-5; 8 nucleotides align to TRBD2. The CDR3 is 15 amino acids. V lost 5 bases and J lost 3; bases outside the gene matches: 8. Per germline, CDR1 SEHNR and CDR2 FQNEAQ (reference sequence). The CDR3 loop reads CASSRGGGLEETQYF. The CDR3 region has the DNA TGTGCCAGCAGCCGAGGCGGGGGGCTAGAAGAGACCCAGTACTTC.

There are many counts of this clonotype. The CDR3: CASSNNWSGEQYF. The CDR3 coding sequence is TGCGCCAGCAGCAACAACTGGTCTGGCGAGCAGTACTTC. V gene TRBV4-1 combines with J gene TRBJ2-7; no clear D gene. The V end was cut by 5 bases, the J end by 6 bases, with 14 bases between. Germline CDR1 is MGHRA and CDR2 is YSYEKL. This CDR3 has 13 residues.

The sample holds a few counts of this clonotype. V gene TRBV7-9 combines with J gene TRBJ2-3, with D unresolved. The CDR3 runs 15 residues. Germline V gene sequence: CDR1 SEHNR, CDR2 FQNEAQ (reference sequence). V dropped 1 base and J dropped 0 bases, with 8 bases sitting between them. CDR3 amino acids: CASSLDVRSTDTQYF. The CDR3 DNA reads as TGTGCCAGCAGCTTAGATGTCCGTAGCACAGATACGCAGTATTTT.

The chain carries TRBV27 and TRBJ2-7; 10 positions agree with TRBD2. J gave up 6 bases and V 3 bases, and 8 bases lay outside the gene matches. This CDR3 comprises 15 residues. Germline V lookup: CDR1 MNHEY, CDR2 SMNVEV (reference sequence). CDR3 protein: CASSLERGGRSEQYF. Here the CDR3 DNA reads TGTGCCAGCAGTTTGGAGCGGGGGGGCCGTAGCGAGCAGTACTTC.

This clonotype was seen more than once but under ten times. The V call is TRBV5-6, the J call TRBJ1-4; D is perhaps TRBD1 (5 bases). The CDR3 sequence is 14 residues long. The ends were cut back, 4 bases at V and 8 bases at J, with 15 bases in the middle. CDR1 is SGHDT and CDR2 is YYEEEE in the germline V gene. CDR3 sequence (DNA): TGTGCCAGCAGCCCCCGCAGGGTACGGGAAAAACTGTTTTTT. It is translated as CASSPRRVREKLFF.

This clonotype has only a few counts. This sequence joins TRBV7-3 and TRBJ1-1; TRBD1 aligns across 10 bases. Trimming at V came to 5 bases and at J to 5 bases, leaving 2 bases not matched to a gene. CDR1 is SGHTA, CDR2 FQGTGA, per germline. The CDR3 is 13 residues long. The CDR3 nucleotides read TGTGCCAGCAGCCGGGGACAGGGGACTGAAGCTTTCTTT. Translation: CASSRGQGTEAFF.

This chain joins TRBV5-1 and TRBJ1-5; D is undetermined. Germline CDR1 reads SGHRS; CDR2 reads YFSETQ. CDR3 length: 14 residues. V shed 0 bases and J shed 6 bases, with 10 bases lying between them. CDR3 DNA sequence: TGCGCCAGCAGCTTGGAAGGGTATGGTCAGCCCCAGCATTTT. The encoded protein is CASSLEGYGQPQHF.

The V and J genes are TRBV10-3 and TRBJ1-1, with TRBD1 identical over 9 bases. Germline V gene lookup returns CDR1 ENHRY and CDR2 SYGVKD. V shed 2 bases, J shed 5 bases, and the junction held 6 bases outside the gene matches. This CDR3 spans 15 amino acids. As DNA, the CDR3 is TGTGCCATCAGTGAGCCGGACAGGGGAATAACTGAAGCTTTCTTT. Translated: CAISEPDRGITEAFF.

Ten or more counts support this clonotype. The chain employs TRBV4-3 and TRBJ2-7, with 9 nucleotides matching TRBD1. The CDR3 runs to 15 residues. Germline V lookup: CDR1 LGHNA, CDR2 YSLEER. J was trimmed by 6 bases and V by 0 bases; bases with no gene match: 6. CDR3 in DNA: TGCGCCAGCAGCCAAGATTCCGGGACAGGGATCGAGCAGTACTTC. This gives the protein CASSQDSGTGIEQYF.

The V call is TRBV5-1, the J call TRBJ2-7; D is possibly TRBD1 or TRBD2 (5 bases each). Trimming removed 6 bases from V and 0 bases from J, with 7 bases in between. CDR1 SGHRS and CDR2 YFSETQ come from the germline V gene. The CDR3 covers 12 residues. CDR3 DNA: TGCGCCAGCACAGGGACCTCCTACGAGCAGTACTTC. This translates into CASTGTSYEQYF.

This clonotype was recorded many times. The chain joins TRBV20-1 to TRBJ2-2; D is uncertain. The V gene lost 0 bases and the J gene lost 2 bases, with 13 bases spanning the gap. The germline CDR1 and CDR2 sequences are DFQATT and SNEGSKA (reference sequence). The CDR3 length is 16 residues. In DNA, the CDR3 is TGCAGTGCTAGAGATGCTGGAACATACAACACCGGGGAGCTGTTTTTT. Translating it yields CSARDAGTYNTGELFF.

This clonotype turned up a few times. The chain joins TRBV5-1 to TRBJ2-7, with no clear D. The V and J ends lost 3 bases and 2 bases respectively, with 15 bases between them. Germline V lookup: CDR1 SGHRS, CDR2 YFSETQ. The length of the CDR3 is 15 residues. The CDR3 DNA reads TGCGCCAGCAGCTCCCGGAGCCTTGGGCCCTACGAGCAGTACTTC. Encoded protein: CASSSRSLGPYEQYF.

The sample holds a few counts of this clonotype. This sequence joins TRBV28 and TRBJ1-4; TRBD1 agrees at 7 bases. The CDR3 is 14 residues long. Trimming at V came to 6 bases and at J to 8 bases, leaving 9 bases not matched to a gene. CDR1 and CDR2 (germline): MDHEN, SYDVKM. This CDR3 reads CASSKGGDGEKLFF. The CDR3 DNA reads TGTGCCAGCAGCAAAGGGGGCGACGGGGAAAAACTGTTTTTT.

This clonotype was detected many times. The rearrangement uses TRBV4-1 and TRBJ2-7; tentatively, D is TRBD2 (7 bases). Germline CDR1 and CDR2: MGHRA and YSYEKL. The CDR3 sequence is 16 residues long. The V end lost 3 bases, the J end lost 2 bases, and 17 bases lay between the germline ends. The CDR3 DNA reads as TGCGCCAGCAGCCAGGATCCCGGGGGGCTCGCCTACGAGCAGTACTTC. Protein product: CASSQDPGGLAYEQYF.

This clonotype was observed at least ten times. The J gene is TRBJ2-2, the V gene TRBV29-1; D might be TRBD2 (6 bases). CDR1 is SQVTM, CDR2 ANQGSEA, per germline. The CDR3 extends over 15 amino acids. Trimming removed 5 bases from V and 7 bases from J, with 20 bases in between. The CDR3 DNA reads TGCAGCGTTTCTCCCTCTGGGGCGGAGGGCGGGGAGCTGTTTTTT. Protein: CSVSPSGAEGGELFF.

This clonotype was observed at least ten times. The chain has TRBV5-1 and TRBJ2-7, with D maybe TRBD1 (6 bases). The CDR3 is made up of 15 amino acids. CDR1 SGHRS and CDR2 YFSETQ come from the germline V gene. V was cut by 2 bases and J by 1 base, with 13 bases left in between. The CDR3 coding sequence is TGCGCCAGCAGCTTTAGGGGGTTCCGTTCCTACGAGCAGTACTTC. Amino acids: CASSFRGFRSYEQYF.

This clonotype was seen many times. CDR3 bases: TGTGCCAGCACGGGGAGTCTAGGGAGCCGCACAGATACGCAGTATTTT. It is translated as CASTGSLGSRTDTQYF. The V and J genes are TRBV11-2 and TRBJ2-3, with TRBD2 as a possible D gene (5 bases). CDR1 is SGHAT and CDR2 is FQNNGV in the germline V gene. The CDR3 is 16 amino acids. Between the trimmed V and J ends, which lost 7 bases and 1 base, there was a span of 18 bases.

This clonotype has ten or more counts. The rearrangement links TRBV27 to TRBJ2-3; 9 bases map to TRBD1. The CDR3 contains 16 residues. The junction had 9 bases not matched to a gene; V was cut back by 5 bases and J by 3 bases. The germline CDR1 and CDR2 sequences are MNHEY and SMNVEV (reference sequence). CDR3 loop: CASSPGGGQGTDTQYF. The CDR3 bases are TGTGCCAGCAGTCCGGGAGGAGGACAGGGGACAGATACGCAGTATTTT.

The chain recombines TRBV5-1 with TRBJ2-5; the D gene is possibly TRBD2 (6 bases). Trimming took 7 bases from V and 2 from J, leaving 12 bases between them. CDR3 size: 13 residues. Germline lookup yields CDR1 SGHRS and CDR2 YFSETQ. CDR3 nucleotide sequence: TGCGCCAGCGGAGGGACGGATCAAGAGACCCAGTACTTC. Translated: CASGGTDQETQYF.